These T cell receptor beta chains were read from a single sample in a study of T cells in localized non-small cell lung cancer. Clones were read by immunoSEQ multiplex PCR, and TCRdb kept only the in-frame ones, dropping some. The repertoire holds about 13,000 clones, with about 28% as singletons. The sequences come from lung tumor tissue, collected before any cancer treatment. The receptors originated from a female donor older than 55 with stage I lung adenocarcinoma. Each CDR3 is given with its conserved first and last residue. D genes are given only for firm matches. The listing skips clone size in some rows; elsewhere it reads once, few, many or a size class.

TRBJ1-4 14 TRBD1 TRBV5-1 . CASSRQGLGEKLFF TGCGCCAGCAGCCGACAGGGTCTAGGTGAAAAACTGTTTTTT
TRBJ2-1 17 . TRBV11-3 few CASSSRPDWGLPNEQFF TGTGCCAGCAGCTCCAGACCGGACTGGGGCCTTCCCAATGAGCAGTTCTTC
TRBJ2-1 15 TRBD1 TRBV29-1 . CSVEEGGQGFGEQFF TGCAGCGTTGAAGAAGGAGGACAGGGGTTTGGCGAGCAGTTCTTC
TRBJ2-2 14 TRBD1 TRBV29-1 . CSVEGQGNTGELFF TGCAGCGTTGAAGGACAGGGGAATACCGGGGAGCTGTTTTTT
TRBJ2-1 18 TRBD2 TRBV5-1 . CASSYGTSGGSSYNEQFF TGCGCCAGCAGCTACGGGACTAGCGGGGGAAGCTCCTACAATGAGCAGTTCTTC
TRBJ1-1 16 . TRBV19 . CASSFVGARVVTEAFF TGTGCCAGTAGCTTCGTGGGGGCACGGGTCGTCACTGAAGCTTTCTTT
TRBJ1-5 15 TRBD1 TRBV30 . CAWDSGGQGNQPQHF TGTGCCTGGGACAGCGGGGGACAGGGTAATCAGCCCCAGCATTTT
TRBJ1-1 13 . TRBV9 . CASSGGLNTEAFF TGTGCCAGCAGCGGAGGGTTGAACACTGAAGCTTTCTTT
TRBJ2-4 15 TRBD1 TRBV19 . CASSDRSLAKNIQYF TGTGCCAGTTCGGACAGGAGCTTAGCCAAAAACATTCAGTACTTC
TRBJ2-2 17 TRBD2 TRBV11-3 few CASSLPTSGLNTGELFF TGTGCCAGCAGCTTACCGACTAGCGGGCTGAACACCGGGGAGCTGTTTTTT
TRBJ1-1 13 . TRBV9 few CASSVESATEAFF TGTGCCAGCAGCGTGGAGTCAGCGACTGAAGCTTTCTTT
TRBJ1-3 15 . TRBV18 . CASSLKGVTGNTIYF TGTGCCAGCTCACTAAAGGGGGTAACTGGAAACACCATATATTTT
TRBJ2-2 15 TRBD1 TRBV11-3 many CASSSGQGHTGELFF TGTGCCAGCAGCTCGGGACAGGGGCACACCGGGGAGCTGTTTTTT
TRBJ1-1 14 . TRBV6-8 few CASRTQVANTEAFF TGTGCCAGCAGGACCCAGGTGGCGAACACTGAAGCTTTCTTT
TRBJ2-3 16 TRBD2 TRBV25-1 . CASSDPRLAGTDTQYF TGTGCCAGCAGTGATCCCAGGCTAGCGGGGACAGATACGCAGTATTTT
TRBJ2-3 18 TRBD2 TRBV18 . CASSPRAGLAGSTDTQYF TGTGCCAGCTCACCACGGGCCGGGCTAGCGGGGAGCACAGATACGCAGTATTTT
TRBJ2-5 11 . TRBV6-7 few CASRRQETQYF TGTGCCAGCAGGAGGCAAGAGACCCAGTACTTC
TRBJ2-1 13 . TRBV7-2 . CASSDRRGNEQFF TGTGCCAGCAGCGACCGAAGGGGCAATGAGCAGTTCTTC
TRBJ1-3 14 . TRBV6-8 . CASSVGGAGNTIYF TGTGCCAGCAGTGTTGGGGGCGCTGGAAACACCATATATTTT
TRBJ2-3 12 . TRBV18 . CASSPRTDTQYF TGTGCCAGCTCACCAAGGACAGATACGCAGTATTTT
TRBJ1-1 14 TRBD1 TRBV11-3 few CASSTSTGITEAFF TGTGCCAGCAGCACCTCGACAGGGATCACTGAAGCTTTCTTT
TRBJ2-1 15 TRBD2 TRBV19 . CASSIREGYSNEQFF TGTGCCAGTAGTATAAGGGAGGGATATAGCAATGAGCAGTTCTTC
TRBJ1-6 17 . TRBV14 . CASSQEVFPGWNSPLHF TGTGCCAGCAGCCAAGAGGTTTTTCCAGGATGGAATTCACCCCTCCACTTT
TRBJ1-2 16 . TRBV7-6 few CASSWSPTANVEGYTF TGTGCCAGCAGCTGGAGCCCGACAGCCAACGTTGAAGGCTACACCTTC
TRBJ2-5 15 . TRBV4-1 few CASSQNETRQETQYF TGCGCCAGCAGCCAAAATGAGACTAGACAAGAGACCCAGTACTTC
TRBJ1-3 14 . TRBV11-3 few CASSFRASGNTIYF TGTGCCAGCAGCTTCAGGGCCTCTGGAAACACCATATATTTT
TRBJ1-2 15 TRBD1 TRBV18 once CASSPGQVTNYGYTF TGTGCCAGCTCACCAGGACAGGTTACTAACTATGGCTACACCTTC
TRBJ1-1 13 . TRBV6-8 . CASSYQGRGEAFF TGTGCCAGCAGTTACCAGGGAAGGGGTGAAGCTTTCTTT
TRBJ1-2 14 . TRBV23-1 . CASSQSGGSYGYTF TGCGCCAGCAGTCAATCTGGAGGGAGCTATGGCTACACCTTC
TRBJ2-1 17 TRBD2 TRBV19 . CASSIRGLAGPYNEQFF TGTGCCAGTAGTATTAGGGGACTAGCAGGGCCCTACAATGAGCAGTTCTTC
TRBJ1-6 16 . TRBV5-1 few CVSSLVSGARNSPLHF TGCGTCAGCAGCTTGGTCAGTGGGGCGCGGAATTCACCCCTCCACTTT
TRBJ1-3 16 . TRBV11-3 few CASSLEVTPSGNTIYF TGTGCCAGCAGCTTGGAAGTGACACCCTCGGGAAACACCATATATTTT
TRBJ1-2 12 TRBD1 TRBV9 few CASSFRTGGYTF TGTGCCAGCAGCTTCCGGACAGGGGGCTACACCTTC
TRBJ1-3 13 . TRBV4-1 . CASSQDTGNTIYF TGCGCCAGCAGCCAAGACACTGGAAACACCATATATTTT
TRBJ1-1 14 . TRBV23-1 . CASSQEAAGAEAFF TGCGCCAGCAGCCAAGAAGCGGCCGGGGCTGAAGCTTTCTTT
TRBJ1-5 15 TRBD1 TRBV6-7 few CASNLGQGRNQPQHF TGTGCCAGCAATCTAGGACAGGGAAGGAATCAGCCCCAGCATTTT
TRBJ1-3 15 . TRBV9 few CASSESPFSGNTIYF TGTGCCAGCAGTGAAAGTCCCTTCTCTGGAAACACCATATATTTT
TRBJ1-1 13 TRBD1 TRBV7-2 medium-sized CASSSRPGGEAFF TGTGCCAGCAGTTCCCGGCCAGGGGGAGAGGCTTTCTTT
TRBJ1-2 15 . TRBV19 . CASSIAPRDSGGYTF TGTGCCAGTAGTATAGCTCCCCGGGATTCCGGCGGCTACACCTTC
TRBJ1-1 13 . TRBV19 . CASSIRLNTEAFF TGTGCCAGTAGTATAAGATTGAACACTGAAGCTTTCTTT
TRBJ1-2 13 TRBD1 TRBV30 . CAWSVQGAGGYTF TGTGCCTGGAGTGTACAGGGGGCCGGTGGCTACACCTTC
TRBJ1-4 14 . TRBV30 . CAWSSGMGEEKLFF TGTGCCTGGAGTTCCGGGATGGGAGAAGAAAAACTGTTTTTT
TRBJ2-7 15 . TRBV18 . CASSPPVRTAYEQYF TGTGCCAGCTCACCACCCGTCCGGACGGCCTACGAGCAGTACTTC
TRBJ2-7 15 . TRBV30 few CAWSVPPTLAYEQYF TGTGCCTGGAGTGTACCCCCGACATTGGCCTACGAGCAGTACTTC
TRBJ1-4 15 . TRBV30 . CAWGLGAVNNEKLFF TGTGCCTGGGGACTTGGGGCCGTTAATAATGAAAAACTGTTTTTT
TRBJ2-5 13 . TRBV10-2 . CASSRDFSETQYF TGCGCCAGCAGTCGGGATTTTTCAGAGACCCAGTACTTC
TRBJ2-3 13 . TRBV2 . CASSVGSIDTQYF TGTGCCAGCAGTGTGGGTAGTATCGATACGCAGTATTTT
TRBJ2-3 14 . TRBV11-3 many CASSLRLLTDTQYF TGTGCCAGCAGCTTAAGACTGCTCACAGATACGCAGTATTTT
TRBJ1-2 13 . TRBV30 few CAWSPPQGYGYTF TGTGCCTGGAGCCCTCCCCAGGGATATGGCTACACCTTC
TRBJ1-2 15 . TRBV11-3 . CASSLDLQWQRGYTF TGTGCCAGCAGCTTAGATCTGCAGTGGCAGCGGGGCTACACCTTC
TRBJ1-1 13 . TRBV9 . CASSALGGTEAFF TGTGCCAGCAGCGCACTAGGGGGCACTGAAGCTTTCTTT
TRBJ1-2 12 . TRBV9 few CASSVVGNGYTF TGTGCCAGCAGCGTAGTGGGGAACGGCTACACCTTC
TRBJ1-2 12 . TRBV18 . CASSPDRSGYTF TGTGCCAGCTCACCGGACAGAAGTGGCTACACCTTC
TRBJ1-3 13 . TRBV28 . CASSDRPGNTIYF TGTGCCAGCAGCGACAGGCCGGGAAACACCATATATTTT
TRBJ2-5 11 TRBD1 TRBV6-7 few CASTQGAAQYF TGTGCCAGCACCCAGGGGGCGGCCCAGTACTTC
TRBJ1-1 13 . TRBV9 few CASSQHTNTEAFF TGTGCCAGCAGTCAACATACGAACACTGAAGCTTTCTTT
TRBJ2-1 15 . TRBV5-1 . CASSLASRSYNEQFF TGCGCCAGCAGCTTGGCTTCTCGCTCCTACAATGAGCAGTTCTTC
TRBJ1-5 14 . TRBV29-1 . CSVTSGGDKQPQHF TGCAGCGTGACGTCTGGCGGTGACAAACAGCCCCAGCATTTT
TRBJ1-4 15 TRBD1 TRBV19 . CASSMGTGGSEKLFF TGTGCCAGTAGTATGGGGACAGGGGGAAGTGAAAAACTGTTTTTT